This is a list of T cell receptor beta chains from one sample in a study of T cell responses to AZD1222 COVID-19 vaccine. Produced via immunoSEQ multiplex PCR; TCRdb's table is partial and in-frame only. Of about 130,000 clones detected, 93% appear once; the ten largest clones hold 4.5% to 5.5%. The starting material was peripheral blood, obtained on day 0 of AZD1222 vaccination. The receptors derive from an adult in good health. Each CDR3 is given with its conserved first and last residue. The order of the fields is CDR3 length, D gene, V gene, J gene, clone size, CDR3 protein, CDR3 DNA. D genes are given only for firm matches. Rows may omit the clone size; those that give it use once, few, many or a size class.

>16|.|TRBV28|TRBJ2-2|.
CASSRPGGPGTGELFF
TGTGCCAGCAGTCGCCCCGGGGGGCCCGGCACCGGGGAGCTGTTTTTT
>14|TRBD2|TRBV9|TRBJ2-7|.
CASSVSGDAYEQYF
TGTGCCAGCAGCGTTAGCGGGGATGCCTACGAGCAGTACTTC
>17|.|TRBV19|TRBJ1-5|.
CASSTPSGRSLRQPQHF
TGTGCCAGTAGTACCCCATCCGGCCGCAGCCTACGTCAGCCCCAGCATTTT
>15|TRBD2|TRBV13|TRBJ2-7|.
CASSLGLAENYEQYF
TGTGCCAGCAGCTTGGGGCTAGCGGAAAACTACGAGCAGTACTTC
>18|TRBD2|TRBV4-2|TRBJ2-7|.
CASSHYLLTSGRVYEQYF
TGTGCCAGCAGCCACTACCTCCTGACTAGCGGGAGGGTCTACGAGCAGTACTTC
>11|.|TRBV29-1|TRBJ1-2|.
CSVEDHGGYTF
TGCAGCGTTGAAGATCACGGGGGCTACACCTTC
>14|.|TRBV10-2|TRBJ2-1|.
CASSDRTAYNEQFF
TGCGCCAGCAGTGATAGGACAGCTTACAATGAGCAGTTCTTC
>14|TRBD1|TRBV30|TRBJ1-4|once
CAWSGHLMDRKLFF
TGTGCCTGGAGTGGGCACCTCATGGACAGGAAACTGTTTTTT
>15|.|TRBV19|TRBJ2-1|.
CASSMAGSSYNEQFF
TGTGCCAGTAGTATGGCGGGGAGCTCCTACAATGAGCAGTTCTTC
>15|.|TRBV7-3|TRBJ2-5|.
CASSLIGQSQETQYF
TGTGCCAGCAGCTTAATTGGGCAATCCCAAGAGACCCAGTACTTC
>16|.|TRBV11-2|TRBJ2-4|.
CASSLYQDLTKNIQYF
TGTGCCAGCAGCTTATACCAAGATCTTACCAAAAACATTCAGTACTTC